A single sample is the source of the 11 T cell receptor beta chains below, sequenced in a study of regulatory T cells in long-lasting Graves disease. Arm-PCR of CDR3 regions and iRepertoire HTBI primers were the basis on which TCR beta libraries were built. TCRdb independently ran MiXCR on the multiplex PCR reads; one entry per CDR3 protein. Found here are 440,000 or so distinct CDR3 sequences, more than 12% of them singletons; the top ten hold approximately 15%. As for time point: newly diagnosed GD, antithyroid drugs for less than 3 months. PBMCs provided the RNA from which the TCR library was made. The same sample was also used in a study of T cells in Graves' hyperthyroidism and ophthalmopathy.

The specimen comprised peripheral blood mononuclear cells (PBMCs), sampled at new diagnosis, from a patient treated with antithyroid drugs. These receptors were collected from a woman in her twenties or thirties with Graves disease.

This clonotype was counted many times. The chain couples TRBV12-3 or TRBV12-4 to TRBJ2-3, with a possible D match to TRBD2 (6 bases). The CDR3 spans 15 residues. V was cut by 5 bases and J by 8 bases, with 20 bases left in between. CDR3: CASSRLGPQGGTQYF. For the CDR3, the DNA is TGTGCCAGCAGTCGACTAGGCCCCCAGGGCGGTACGCAGTATTTT.

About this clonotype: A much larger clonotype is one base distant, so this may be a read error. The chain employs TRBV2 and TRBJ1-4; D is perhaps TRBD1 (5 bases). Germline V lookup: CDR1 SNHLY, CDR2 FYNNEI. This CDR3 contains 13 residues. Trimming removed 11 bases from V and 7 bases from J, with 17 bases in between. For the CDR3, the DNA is TGTGCCGCTACGATCGGGACTGGTGAAAAACTGTTTTTT. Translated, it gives CAATIGTGEKLFF.

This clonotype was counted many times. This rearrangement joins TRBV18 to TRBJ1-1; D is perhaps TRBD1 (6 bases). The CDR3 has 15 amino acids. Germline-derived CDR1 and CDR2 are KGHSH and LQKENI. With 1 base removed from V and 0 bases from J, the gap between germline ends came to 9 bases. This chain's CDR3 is CASSPRGQMNTEAFF. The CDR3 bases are TGTGCCAGCTCACCACGGGGACAAATGAACACTGAAGCTTTCTTT.

The CDR3 sequence is CAGKPGLAGSEQYF. The CDR3 DNA reads TGTGCCGGAAAACCGGGACTAGCGGGTTCCGAGCAGTACTTC. This chain connects TRBV30 to TRBJ2-7; 12 nucleotides line up with TRBD2. V shed 8 bases and J 6 bases; nucleotides not matched to a gene: 11. Germline V gives CDR1 GTSNPN, CDR2 SVGIG (reference sequence). The CDR3 loop spans 14 amino acids.

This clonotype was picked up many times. CDR3 region: CASWDRVGEQYF. The CDR3 bases are TGTGCCAGCTGGGACAGGGTTGGCGAGCAGTACTTC. V and J are TRBV6-1 and TRBJ2-7; 9 bases are shared with TRBD1. The CDR3 runs to 12 residues. Looked up from germline, CDR1 is MNHNS and CDR2 is SASEGT. Losses at the gene ends were 8 bases for V and 6 bases for J; bases not matched to a gene: 5.

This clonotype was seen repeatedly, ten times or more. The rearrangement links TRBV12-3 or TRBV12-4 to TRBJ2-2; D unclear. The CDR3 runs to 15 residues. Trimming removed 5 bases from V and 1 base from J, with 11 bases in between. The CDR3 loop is CASSASPGNTGELFF. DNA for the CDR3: TGTGCCAGCAGTGCGAGTCCTGGGAACACCGGGGAGCTGTTTTTT.

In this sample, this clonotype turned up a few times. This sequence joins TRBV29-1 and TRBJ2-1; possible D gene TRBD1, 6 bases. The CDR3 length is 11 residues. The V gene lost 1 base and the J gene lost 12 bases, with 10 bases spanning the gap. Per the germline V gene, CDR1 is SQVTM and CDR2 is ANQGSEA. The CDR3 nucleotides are TGCAGCGTTGAAGGGGACACTTCGCAGTTCTTC. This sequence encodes CSVEGDTSQFF.

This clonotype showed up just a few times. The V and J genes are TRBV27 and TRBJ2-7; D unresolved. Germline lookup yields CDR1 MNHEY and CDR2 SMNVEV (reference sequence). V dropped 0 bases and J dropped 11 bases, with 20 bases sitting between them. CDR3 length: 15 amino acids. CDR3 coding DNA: TGTGCCAGCAGTTTATCTGGGGATGCGCGTTATCTGGAGTACTTC. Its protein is CASSLSGDARYLEYF.

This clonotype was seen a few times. The CDR3 DNA is TGTGCCAGCAGTGAAGCCCTTTTGACAGGGGGCAACACTGAAGCTTTCTTT. This gives the protein CASSEALLTGGNTEAFF. The chain joins TRBV2 to TRBJ1-1, with 10 bases identical to TRBD1. Unmatched junction bases numbered 6, after V lost 0 bases and J lost 2 bases. The CDR3 length is 17 residues. CDR1 is SNHLY, CDR2 FYNNEI, per germline.

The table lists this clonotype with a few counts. CDR3 region: CASSQRQGVSTEAFF. DNA for the CDR3: TGTGCCAGCAGCCAAAGACAGGGGGTGAGCACTGAAGCTTTCTTT. This rearrangement joins TRBV3-1 to TRBJ1-1; 9 bases map to TRBD1. The germline V gene has CDR1 LGHDT and CDR2 YNNKEL (reference sequence). Germline trimming cut 2 bases from V and 4 bases from J; bases unmatched to any gene: 5. This CDR3 is 15 amino acids long.

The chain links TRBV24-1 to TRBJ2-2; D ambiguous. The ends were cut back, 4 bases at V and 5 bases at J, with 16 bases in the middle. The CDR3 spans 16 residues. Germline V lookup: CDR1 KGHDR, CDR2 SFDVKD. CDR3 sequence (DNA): TGTGCCACCAGTGACCCGACTGAAAGGCGGACCGGGGAGCTGTTTTTT. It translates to CATSDPTERRTGELFF.